This T cell receptor (beta chain) was documented in a study of blood T cell repertoires in COVID-19. V lost 6 bases, J lost 6 bases, and 17 bases lay in between. In germline, CDR1 is SNHLY, CDR2 FYNNEI. The CDR3 spans 14 residues. Profiling relied on immunoSEQ multiplex PCR, and the TCRdb table lists in-frame clones only, not all of them. The repertoire holds tens of thousands of clones, with about 80% as singletons. This clone showed up just a few times. The receptor was derived from a man in his fifties or sixties with COVID-19, enrolled during active disease. Sequences were obtained from peripheral blood. This chain uses TRBV2 with TRBJ1-2; the D gene is possibly TRBD1 (5 bases). The CDR3 is CASSWRGRADGYTF. CDR3 nucleotide sequence: TGTGCCAGCAGCTGGCGGGGCAGGGCGGATGGCTACACCTTC.